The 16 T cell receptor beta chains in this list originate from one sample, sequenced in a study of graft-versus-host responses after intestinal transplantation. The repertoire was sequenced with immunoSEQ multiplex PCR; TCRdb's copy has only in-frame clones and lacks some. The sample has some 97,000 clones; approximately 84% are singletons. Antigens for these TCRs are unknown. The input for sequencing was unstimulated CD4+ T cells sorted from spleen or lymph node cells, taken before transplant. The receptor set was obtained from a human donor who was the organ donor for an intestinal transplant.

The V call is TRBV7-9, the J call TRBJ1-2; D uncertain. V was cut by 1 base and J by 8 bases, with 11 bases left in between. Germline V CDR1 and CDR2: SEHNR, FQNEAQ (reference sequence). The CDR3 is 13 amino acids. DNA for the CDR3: TGTGCCAGCAGCTTAGTGAGTGAAGGGGGCTACACCTTC. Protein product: CASSLVSEGGYTF.

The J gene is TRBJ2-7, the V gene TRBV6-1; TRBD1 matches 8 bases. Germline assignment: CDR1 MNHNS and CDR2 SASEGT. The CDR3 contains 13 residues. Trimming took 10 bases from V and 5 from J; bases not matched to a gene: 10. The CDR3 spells CATLQGEWDEQYF. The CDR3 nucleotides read TGTGCCACTCTACAGGGGGAGTGGGACGAGCAGTACTTC.

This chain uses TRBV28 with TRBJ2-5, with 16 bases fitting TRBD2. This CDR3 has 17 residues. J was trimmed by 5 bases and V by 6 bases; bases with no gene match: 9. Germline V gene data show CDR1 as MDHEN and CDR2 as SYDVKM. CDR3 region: CASRTGLAGGRLETQYF. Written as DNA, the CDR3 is TGTGCCAGCAGGACGGGACTAGCGGGGGGGCGTTTGGAGACCCAGTACTTC.

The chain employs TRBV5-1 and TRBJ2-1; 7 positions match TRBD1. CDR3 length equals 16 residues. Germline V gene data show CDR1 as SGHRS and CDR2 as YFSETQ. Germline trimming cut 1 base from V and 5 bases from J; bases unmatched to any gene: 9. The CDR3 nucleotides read TGCGCCAGCAGCTTGAGTGGGACAGCAACCCACAATGAGCAGTTCTTC. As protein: CASSLSGTATHNEQFF.

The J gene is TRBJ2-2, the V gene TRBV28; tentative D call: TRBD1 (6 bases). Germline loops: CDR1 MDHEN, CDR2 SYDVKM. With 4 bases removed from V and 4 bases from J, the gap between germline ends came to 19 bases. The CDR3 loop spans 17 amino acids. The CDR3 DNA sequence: TGTGCCAGCAGTTCCCCCGGAGTGGGGGCGCGCACCGGGGAGCTGTTTTTT. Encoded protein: CASSSPGVGARTGELFF. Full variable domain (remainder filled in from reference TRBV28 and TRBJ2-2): DVKVTQSSRYLVKRTGEKVFLECVQDMDHENMFWYRQDPGLGLRLIYFSYDVKMKEKGDIPEGYSVSREKKERFSLILESASTNQTSMYLCASSSPGVGARTGELFFGEGSRLTVL.

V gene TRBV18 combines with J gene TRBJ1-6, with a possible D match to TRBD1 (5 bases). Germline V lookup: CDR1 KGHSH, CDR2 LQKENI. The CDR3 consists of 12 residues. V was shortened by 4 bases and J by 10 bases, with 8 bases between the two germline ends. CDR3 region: CASSQGWSPLHF. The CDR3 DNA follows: TGTGCCAGCTCACAGGGGTGGTCACCCCTCCACTTT.

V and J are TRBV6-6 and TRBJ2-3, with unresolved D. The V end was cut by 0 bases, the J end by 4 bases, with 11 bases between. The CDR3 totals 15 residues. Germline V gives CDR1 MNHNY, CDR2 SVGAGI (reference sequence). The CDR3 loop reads CASSYSKGRADTQYF. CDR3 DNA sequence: TGTGCCAGCAGTTACTCGAAAGGTCGCGCAGATACGCAGTATTTT.

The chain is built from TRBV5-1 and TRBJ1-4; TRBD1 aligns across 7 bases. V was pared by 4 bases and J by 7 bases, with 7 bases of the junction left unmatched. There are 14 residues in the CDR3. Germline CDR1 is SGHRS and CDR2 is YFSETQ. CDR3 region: CASSPQGLGEKLFF. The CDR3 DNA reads TGCGCCAGCAGCCCACAGGGGTTGGGTGAAAAACTGTTTTTT. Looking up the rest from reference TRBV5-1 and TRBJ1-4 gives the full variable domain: KAGVTQTPRYLIKTRGQQVTLSCSPISGHRSVSWYQQTPGQGLQFLFEYFSETQRNKGNFPGRFSGRQFSNSRSEMNVSTLELGDSALYLCASSPQGLGEKLFFGSGTQLSVL.

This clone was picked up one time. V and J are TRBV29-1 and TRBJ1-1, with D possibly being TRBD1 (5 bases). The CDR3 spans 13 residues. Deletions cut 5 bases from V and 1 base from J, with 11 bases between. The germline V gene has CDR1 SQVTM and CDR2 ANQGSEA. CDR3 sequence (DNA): TGCAGCGTTCGCGCAGGGAGGAACACTGAAGCTTTCTTT. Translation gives CSVRAGRNTEAFF. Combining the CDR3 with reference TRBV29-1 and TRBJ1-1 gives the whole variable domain SAVISQKPSRDICQRGTSLTIQCQVDSQVTMMFWYRQQPGQSLTLIATANQGSEATYESGFVIDKFPISRPNLTFSTLTVSNMSPEDSSIYLCSVRAGRNTEAFFGQGTRLTVV.

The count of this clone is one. The CDR3 spells CASRYGGAWDTDTQYF. CDR3 bases: TGTGCCAGCAGGTACGGGGGGGCCTGGGACACAGATACGCAGTATTTT. This chain uses TRBV11-2 with TRBJ2-3, with 8 bases identical to TRBD2. CDR1 and CDR2 from the germline V gene are SGHAT and FQNNGV. The CDR3 runs 16 residues. The junction had 10 bases not matched to a gene; V was cut back by 6 bases and J by 2 bases.

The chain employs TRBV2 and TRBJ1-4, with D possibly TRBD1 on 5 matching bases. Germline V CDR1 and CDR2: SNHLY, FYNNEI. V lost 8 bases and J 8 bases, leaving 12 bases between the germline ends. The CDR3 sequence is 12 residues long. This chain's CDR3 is CASRVRGEKLFF. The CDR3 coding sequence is TGTGCCAGCCGGGTCCGGGGGGAAAAACTGTTTTTT.

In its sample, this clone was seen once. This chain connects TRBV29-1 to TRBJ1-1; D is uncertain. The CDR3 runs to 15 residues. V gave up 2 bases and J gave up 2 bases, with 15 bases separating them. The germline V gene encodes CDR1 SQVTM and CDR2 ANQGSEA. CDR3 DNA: TGCAGCGTTGAAAGGTTAGGAGGTGGCAACACTGAAGCTTTCTTT. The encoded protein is CSVERLGGGNTEAFF.

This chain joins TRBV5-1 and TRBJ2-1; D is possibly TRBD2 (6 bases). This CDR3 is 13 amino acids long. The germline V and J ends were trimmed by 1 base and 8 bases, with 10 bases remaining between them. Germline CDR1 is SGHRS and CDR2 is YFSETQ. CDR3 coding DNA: TGCGCCAGCAGCTTGCTAGCGATCGATGAGCAGTTCTTC. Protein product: CASSLLAIDEQFF.

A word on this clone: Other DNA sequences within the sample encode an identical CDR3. The CDR3: CASSPGRAYNEQFF. The DNA for the CDR3 is TGTGCCAGCAGCCCAGGAAGGGCCTACAATGAGCAGTTCTTC. V is TRBV11-2 and J is TRBJ2-1, with D unresolved. The CDR3 extends over 14 amino acids. The germline V and J ends were trimmed by 5 bases and 2 bases, with 10 bases remaining between them. Germline CDR1 and CDR2: SGHAT and FQNNGV.

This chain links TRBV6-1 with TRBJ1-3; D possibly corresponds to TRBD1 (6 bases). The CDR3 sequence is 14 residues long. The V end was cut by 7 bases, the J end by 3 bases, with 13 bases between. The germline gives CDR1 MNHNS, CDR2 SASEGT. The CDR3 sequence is CASKGGGLGNTIYF. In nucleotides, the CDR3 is TGTGCCAGCAAGGGGGGGGGCCTTGGAAACACCATATATTTT.

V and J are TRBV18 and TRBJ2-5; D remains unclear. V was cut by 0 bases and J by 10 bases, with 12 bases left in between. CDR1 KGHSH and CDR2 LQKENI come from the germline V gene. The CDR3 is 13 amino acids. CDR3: CASSPPQEGRQYF. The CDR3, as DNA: TGTGCCAGCTCACCACCGCAGGAAGGGCGCCAGTACTTC. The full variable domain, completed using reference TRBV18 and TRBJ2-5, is NAGVMQNPRHLVRRRGQEARLRCSPMKGHSHVYWYRQLPEEGLKFMVYLQKENIIDESGMPKERFSAEFPKEGPSILRIQQVVRGDSAAYFCASSPPQEGRQYFGPGTRLLVL.